The 19 T cell receptor beta chains below come from one sample, sequenced in a study of T cell responses to AZD1222 COVID-19 vaccine. Profiled with immunoSEQ multiplex PCR; TCRdb holds only in-frame clones, not every one. The sample shows 85,000 to 100,000 clones, roughly nine tenths of them seen only once. This sample comprised peripheral blood, obtained 28 days after the second AZD1222 dose. These receptors were obtained from an adult who received the AZD1222 COVID-19 vaccine.

The chain links TRBV24-1 to TRBJ2-1; 8 bases are shared with TRBD2. The CDR3 sequence is 15 residues long. Germline V gene data show CDR1 as KGHDR and CDR2 as SFDVKD. J lost 4 bases, V lost 4 bases, and 5 bases had no gene match. CDR3 sequence reads: CATSDGRGAYNEQFF. The CDR3 nucleotides read TGTGCCACCAGTGACGGGAGGGGAGCTTACAATGAGCAGTTCTTC.

The J gene is TRBJ1-2, the V gene TRBV18, with no clear D. The CDR3 length is 14 residues. Germline CDR1 KGHSH, CDR2 LQKENI. The germline V and J ends were trimmed by 2 bases and 1 base, with 8 bases remaining between them. The CDR3 sequence: CASSPMDGNYGYTF. DNA for the CDR3: TGTGCCAGCTCACCAATGGACGGTAACTATGGCTACACCTTC.

V is TRBV5-1 and J is TRBJ1-6; TRBD1 might be the D (5 bases). The ends were cut back, 4 bases at V and 7 bases at J, with 15 bases in the middle. CDR3 length: 15 residues. Germline CDR1 SGHRS, CDR2 YFSETQ. The CDR3 region has the DNA TGCGCCAGCAGCAGGGGACTCCCTGGGAATTCACCCCTCCACTTT. This translates into CASSRGLPGNSPLHF.

V usage is TRBV7-9 and J usage is TRBJ2-3; D gene uncertain. The length of the CDR3 is 14 residues. Trimming took off 1 base at V and 0 bases at J, with 5 bases between the two ends. Germline CDR1 SEHNR, CDR2 FQNEAQ (reference sequence). The CDR3 is CASSLGQSTDTQYF. In DNA form, the CDR3 reads TGTGCCAGCAGCTTAGGGCAGAGCACAGATACGCAGTATTTT.

A few counts support this clone. The chain couples TRBV7-8 to TRBJ1-1, with D perhaps matching TRBD1 (5 bases). Germline assignment: CDR1 SGHVS and CDR2 FQNEAQ. The CDR3 totals 14 residues. V was trimmed by 4 bases and J by 5 bases, leaving 14 bases between them. The CDR3 DNA sequence: TGTGCCAGCAGCTCCGCGGGGGGTTTGACTGAAGCTTTCTTT. As protein: CASSSAGGLTEAFF.

The chain carries TRBV7-6 and TRBJ2-5, with D tentatively TRBD2 (6 bases). This CDR3 spans 15 amino acids. Germline CDR1 reads SGHVS; CDR2 reads FNYEAQ. Trimming removed 5 bases from V and 6 bases from J, with 19 bases in between. CDR3 in DNA: TGTGCCAGCAGCAGACTAGGATTGGCTTTACAGACCCAGTACTTC. Its translation is CASSRLGLALQTQYF.

The genes are TRBV5-4 and TRBJ1-1; no definite D call. V shed 4 bases and J shed 3 bases, with 13 bases lying between them. This CDR3 region has 14 residues. The V gene's germline CDR1 is SGHNT and CDR2 YYREEE (reference sequence). The CDR3 DNA is TGTGCCAGCAGCGCCGGGAGTTTAGACACTGAAGCTTTCTTT. It is translated as CASSAGSLDTEAFF.

J is TRBJ1-5 and V is TRBV19; a weak D match, TRBD1 (5 bases). V was clipped by 5 bases and J by 6 bases, with 17 bases between them. There are 15 residues in the CDR3. Germline CDR1 is LNHDA and CDR2 is SQIVND (reference sequence). CDR3 bases: TGTGCCAGTAGTCGGGAGGGGAAAGTCGGTCAGCCCCAGCATTTT. Amino acid sequence: CASSREGKVGQPQHF.

Of note for this clone: The same CDR3 arises from other DNA sequences in this sample as well. The genes are TRBV18 and TRBJ2-5; D gene ambiguous. Trimming took off 3 bases at V and 2 bases at J, with 1 base between the two ends. This CDR3 is 11 amino acids long. CDR1 and CDR2 from the germline V gene are KGHSH and LQKENI. In nucleotides, the CDR3 is TGTGCCAGCTCACCGCAAGAGACCCAGTACTTC. Its protein product is CASSPQETQYF.

The chain couples TRBV7-9 to TRBJ2-5; 8 nucleotides agree with TRBD2. With V trimmed by 5 bases and J by 5 bases, 4 bases remained unmatched. Germline values: CDR1 SEHNR, CDR2 FQNEAQ (reference sequence). The CDR3 has 13 residues. In DNA, the CDR3 is TGTGCCAGCAGCCGGGGGGGCCATGAGACCCAGTACTTC. Amino acids: CASSRGGHETQYF.

This clone was counted only a few times. The rearrangement joins TRBV6-5 to TRBJ1-2; 10 positions match TRBD1. J lost 2 bases, V lost 7 bases, and 4 bases had no gene match. Looked up from germline, CDR1 is MNHEY and CDR2 is SVGAGI. The CDR3 covers 14 residues. The CDR3 DNA sequence: TGTGCCAGCAATACGGGACAGGGGAACTATGGCTACACCTTC. This gives the protein CASNTGQGNYGYTF.

V and J are TRBV13 and TRBJ2-7; D might be TRBD2 (6 bases). This CDR3 is 15 amino acids long. The V gene lost 3 bases and the J gene lost 0 bases, with 12 bases spanning the gap. Germline V CDR1 and CDR2: PRHDT, FYEKMQ (reference sequence). The CDR3 bases are TGTGCCAGCAGCTTCAGCGGGTATATCTCCTACGAGCAGTACTTC. As protein: CASSFSGYISYEQYF.

The J gene is TRBJ1-2, the V gene TRBV7-2; TRBD1 matches at 9 bases. Trimming at V came to 5 bases and at J to 5 bases, leaving 12 bases not matched to a gene. CDR3 length: 16 amino acids. Germline CDR1 is SGHTA and CDR2 is FQGNSA. The CDR3 nucleotides read TGTGCCAGCAGCCAGTCGGACAGGGGCAGGGCTTATGGCTACACCTTC. This codes for CASSQSDRGRAYGYTF.

The rearrangement uses TRBV7-2 and TRBJ1-4; TRBD1 might be the D (6 bases). Between the trimmed V and J ends, which lost 2 bases and 7 bases, there was a span of 14 bases. Germline V gives CDR1 SGHTA, CDR2 FQGNSA. The CDR3 extends over 15 amino acids. The CDR3 coding sequence is TGTGCCAGCAGCTTATCCTCCAGGGGCGGTGAAAAACTGTTTTTT. This sequence encodes CASSLSSRGGEKLFF.

V gene TRBV30 combines with J gene TRBJ1-5; D remains unclear. V was cut by 2 bases and J by 0 bases, with 8 bases left in between. Germline-derived CDR1 and CDR2 are GTSNPN and SVGIG (reference sequence). This CDR3 contains 14 residues. CDR3 residues: CAWSRLTSNQPQHF. In nucleotides, the CDR3 is TGTGCCTGGAGTCGGCTGACTAGCAATCAGCCCCAGCATTTT.

This sequence joins TRBV27 and TRBJ1-5; D gene uncertain. The CDR3 contains 13 residues. CDR1 is MNHEY and CDR2 is SMNVEV in the germline V gene (reference sequence). Trimming took 3 bases from V and 2 from J, leaving 5 bases between them. The CDR3 sequence is CASSFGGNQPQHF. In DNA form, the CDR3 reads TGTGCCAGCAGTTTTGGGGGCAATCAGCCCCAGCATTTT.

This chain joins TRBV2 and TRBJ1-2; D not resolved. This CDR3 comprises 12 residues. V dropped 4 bases and J dropped 3 bases, with 6 bases sitting between them. Germline CDR1 and CDR2: SNHLY and FYNNEI. CDR3 nucleotides: TGTGCCAGCAGTGTTGGAGACTATGGCTACACCTTC. Translated, it gives CASSVGDYGYTF.

The J gene is TRBJ1-1, the V gene TRBV4-1; 10 bases agree with TRBD1. With 3 bases clipped from V and 11 bases from J, the junction kept 12 bases outside the gene matches. Germline V gives CDR1 MGHRA, CDR2 YSYEKL. The CDR3 is made up of 15 amino acids. CDR3 residues: CASSQEDRGQGRAFF. Here the CDR3 DNA reads TGCGCCAGCAGCCAGGAAGACAGGGGGCAGGGAAGGGCTTTCTTT.

V usage is TRBV6-4 and J usage is TRBJ1-1; 9 bases map to TRBD1. Germline V gives CDR1 MRHNA, CDR2 SNTAGT. V trimming: 5 bases; J trimming: 3 bases; junction bases outside the gene matches: 4. This CDR3 contains 14 residues. CDR3 sequence (DNA): TGTGCCAGCAGTAGGACAGGGGCGGACACTGAAGCTTTCTTT. As protein: CASSRTGADTEAFF.